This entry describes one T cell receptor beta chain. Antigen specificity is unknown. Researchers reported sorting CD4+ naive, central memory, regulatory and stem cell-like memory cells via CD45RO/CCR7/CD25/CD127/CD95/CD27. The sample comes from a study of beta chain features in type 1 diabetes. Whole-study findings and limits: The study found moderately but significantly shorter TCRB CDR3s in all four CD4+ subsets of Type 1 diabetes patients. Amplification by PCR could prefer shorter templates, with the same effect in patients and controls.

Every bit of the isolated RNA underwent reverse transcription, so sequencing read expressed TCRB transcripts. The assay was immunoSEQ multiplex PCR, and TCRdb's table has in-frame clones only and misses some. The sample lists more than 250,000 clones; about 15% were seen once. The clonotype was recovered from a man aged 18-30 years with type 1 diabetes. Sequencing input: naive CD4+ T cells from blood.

CDR3 region: CASEETSGGYNEQFF. CDR3 sequence (DNA): TGCGCCAGCGAAGAGACTAGCGGGGGCTACAATGAGCAGTTCTTC. J is TRBJ2-1 and V is TRBV5-1, with 12 bases lining up with TRBD2. The CDR3 is made up of 15 amino acids. Trimming removed 7 bases from V and 3 bases from J; junction bases left unmatched: 5. Germline V gene data show CDR1 as SGHRS and CDR2 as YFSETQ.